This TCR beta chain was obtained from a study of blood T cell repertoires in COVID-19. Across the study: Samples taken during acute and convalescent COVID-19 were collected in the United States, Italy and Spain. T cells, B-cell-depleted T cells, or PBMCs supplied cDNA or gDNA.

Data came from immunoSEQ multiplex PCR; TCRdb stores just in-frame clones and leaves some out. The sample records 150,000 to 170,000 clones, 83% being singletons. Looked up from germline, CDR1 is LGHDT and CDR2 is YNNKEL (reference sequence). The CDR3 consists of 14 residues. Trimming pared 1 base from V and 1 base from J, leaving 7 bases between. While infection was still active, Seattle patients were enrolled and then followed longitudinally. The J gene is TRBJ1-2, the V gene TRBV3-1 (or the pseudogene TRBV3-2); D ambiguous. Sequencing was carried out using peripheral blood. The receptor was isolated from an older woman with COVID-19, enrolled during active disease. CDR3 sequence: CASSQGGVNYGYTF. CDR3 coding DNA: TGTGCCAGCAGCCAAGGGGGAGTTAACTATGGCTACACCTTC.